This TCR beta chain was sequenced for a study of OX40 agonist ivuxolimab in advanced cancers. Notes on the research overall: Ivuxolimab, which targeted the costimulatory receptor OX40 (CD134), was an agonistic, fully human IgG2 monoclonal antibody. Intravenous ivuxolimab was administered to patients every 2 weeks at six dose levels: 0.01, 0.1, 0.3, 1.5, 3 and 10 mg/kg. The point of sequencing TCRbeta in the periphery was to test whether ivuxolimab changed TCR sequence diversity and drove clonal T-cell expansion. Partial responses were achieved by three dose-escalation patients, of whom one had hepatocellular carcinoma and two had cutaneous melanoma. The paper covers the monotherapy dose-escalation part of the phase I ivuxolimab trial, which included N ≈ 57 patients. Prior anti-PD-1, anti-PD-L1 or anti-CTLA-4 therapy was permitted, and about 40% of dose-escalation patients had received checkpoint inhibitors. In the dose-escalation cohort, nearly 85% of patients were male, and the mean age was roughly 60 years with a range of roughly 23 to 79. Of the 50 to 55 patients in dose escalation, some 20 had hepatocellular carcinoma, approximately 15 had melanoma, 9 had renal cell carcinoma and 9 had head and neck cancer. Here is what the overall study found, with its caveats: Clonal expansion of both CD4+ and CD8+ blood T cells was observed from baseline to week 6 at doses 0.1 to 3.0 mg/kg. After ivuxolimab, CD8+ T cells had more expanded clones than CD4+ T cells on average. Low levels of normalized T-cell clonal expansion were also shown by some nonresponding patients. The antigen specificity of the peripheral T cells that underwent clonal expansion was not determined. In the 0.1-3.0 mg/kg groups, partial responders were among the patients with the lowest normalized peripheral clonal expansion, particularly in CD8+ T cells.

Genomic DNA was isolated from the sorted cells so that the TCRbeta CDR3 region could be sequenced. The immunoSEQ Assay was used for sequencing of TCRbeta CDR3 regions. Drawn from immuneACCESS, this table holds only the in-frame rearrangements with V and J called that TCRdb kept. Clones are partly lost; checked studies trace under half to an unresolved V gene and leave the rest unexplained. The sample includes fewer than 70,000 clones, with 75% to 85% observed a single time. 2% to 3% of the sample is held by the ten biggest clonotypes. The trial excluded patients who had a history of autoimmune disease or were on systemic immunosuppression. Peripheral blood for TCR sequencing was drawn from every dose cohort at baseline, at cycle 4 day 1 and at cycle 7 day 1. Samples were obtained from an open-label, multicenter, first-in-human phase I dose-escalation trial of ivuxolimab. Adults with locally advanced or metastatic head and neck squamous cell, hepatocellular, melanoma or renal cell carcinoma were enrolled in the trial. Before TCR sequencing, CD4+ T cells and CD8+ T cells were sorted from peripheral blood as separate populations.

Inclusive of the bounding cysteine and phenylalanine, the CDR3 is 15 residues long. Only the CDR3 DNA stays, 45 bases, in frame from base 1. V is pared back by 2 bases and J by 7 bases, with 15 bases lying between the germline termini. From the germline V gene, CDR1 is MNHNS and CDR2 is SASEGT. Note on this clone: Its antigen remains undetermined. One base away there is no much larger clone; base qualities are not given.

This receptor was taken from an adult with an advanced solid tumor such as melanoma, head and neck, liver or kidney cancer. The chain is encoded by TRBV6-1 joined to TRBJ2-1, with the D call tentatively TRBD1 or TRBD2, each fitting 5 bases. Sequencing was performed on CD4+ or CD8+ T cells sorted from blood, taken in a trial of the OX40 agonist ivuxolimab. Here is the DNA: TGTGCCAGCAGTGAACCGGGACCTCAGGCGAATGAGCAGTTCTTC. Translated, this gives CASSEPGPQANEQFF.